This T cell receptor (beta chain) was documented in a study of blood T cell repertoires in COVID-19. Study background: Nucleic acid was either cDNA or gDNA, and it came from T cells, B-cell-depleted T cells, or PBMCs.

The trim removed 9 bases at V and 2 bases at J, leaving 10 bases unmatched. CDR1 and CDR2 from the germline V gene are KGHDR and SFDVKD. The length of the CDR3 is 15 residues. This table comes from immunoSEQ multiplex PCR, and its TCRdb copy is limited to in-frame clones, with some not included. Of some 450,000 clones listed, roughly 88% are singletons. While infection was still active, Seattle patients were enrolled and then followed longitudinally. The material sequenced was peripheral blood. This receptor was taken from a woman aged 50 to 60 with COVID-19, enrolled during active disease. The chain has TRBV24-1 and TRBJ2-3; 7 nucleotides align to TRBD2. CDR3 sequence reads: CATGMGGDPTDTQYF. The CDR3 DNA sequence: TGTGCCACCGGGATGGGAGGGGACCCCACAGATACGCAGTATTTT.